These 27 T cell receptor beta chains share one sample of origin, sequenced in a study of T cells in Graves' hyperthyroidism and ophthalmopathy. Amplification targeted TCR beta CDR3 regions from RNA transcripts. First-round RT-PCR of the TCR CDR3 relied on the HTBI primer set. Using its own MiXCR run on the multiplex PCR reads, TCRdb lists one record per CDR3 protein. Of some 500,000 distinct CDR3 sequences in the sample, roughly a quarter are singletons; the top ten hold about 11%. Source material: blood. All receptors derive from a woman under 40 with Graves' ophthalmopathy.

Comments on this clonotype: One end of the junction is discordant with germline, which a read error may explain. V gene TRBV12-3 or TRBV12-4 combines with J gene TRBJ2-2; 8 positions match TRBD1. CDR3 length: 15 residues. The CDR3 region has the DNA TGTGCCAGCAGTATCCGGGACAGGAACGCCGGGGAGCTGTTTTTT. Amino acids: CASSIRDRNAGELFF.

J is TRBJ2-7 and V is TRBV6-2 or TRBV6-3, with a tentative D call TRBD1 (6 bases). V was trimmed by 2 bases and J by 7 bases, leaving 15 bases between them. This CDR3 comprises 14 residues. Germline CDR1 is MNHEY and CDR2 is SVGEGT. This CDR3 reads CASSYGGSILEQYF. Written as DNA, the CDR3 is TGTGCCAGCAGTTACGGGGGCTCTATATTGGAGCAGTACTTC.

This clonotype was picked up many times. The CDR3 DNA reads TGTGCCAGCAGTTTAGGGGATGAACAGCCCCAGCATTTT. It translates to CASSLGDEQPQHF. V and J are TRBV12-3 or TRBV12-4 and TRBJ1-5; no reliable D call. This CDR3 contains 13 residues. Trimming shortened V by 1 base and J by 7 bases, and 8 bases separated the two germline ends.

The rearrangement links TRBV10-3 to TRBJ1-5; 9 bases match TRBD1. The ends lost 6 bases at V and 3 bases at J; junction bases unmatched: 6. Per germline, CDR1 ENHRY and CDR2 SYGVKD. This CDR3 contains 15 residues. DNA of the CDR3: TGTGCCATCAGCCGGACAGGGGAAGACAATCAGCCCCAGCATTTT. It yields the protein CAISRTGEDNQPQHF.

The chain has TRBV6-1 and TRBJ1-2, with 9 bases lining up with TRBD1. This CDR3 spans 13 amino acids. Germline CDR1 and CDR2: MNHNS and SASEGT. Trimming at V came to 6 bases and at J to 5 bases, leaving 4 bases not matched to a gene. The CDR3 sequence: CASRTGGTYGYTF. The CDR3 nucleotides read TGTGCCAGCAGGACAGGGGGGACTTATGGCTACACCTTC.

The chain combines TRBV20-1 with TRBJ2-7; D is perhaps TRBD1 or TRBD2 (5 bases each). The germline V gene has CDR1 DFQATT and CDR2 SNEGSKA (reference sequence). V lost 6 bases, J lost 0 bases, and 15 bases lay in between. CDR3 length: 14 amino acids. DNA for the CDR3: TGCAGTGCGACTGAGTTGGGGGACTCCTACGAGCAGTACTTC. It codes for CSATELGDSYEQYF.

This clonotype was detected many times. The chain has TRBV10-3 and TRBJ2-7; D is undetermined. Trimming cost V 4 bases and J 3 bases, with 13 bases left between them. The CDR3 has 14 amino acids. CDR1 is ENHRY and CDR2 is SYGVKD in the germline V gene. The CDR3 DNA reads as TGTGCCATCAGTGGCAGCGAAGGTAACTACGAGCAGTACTTC. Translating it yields CAISGSEGNYEQYF.

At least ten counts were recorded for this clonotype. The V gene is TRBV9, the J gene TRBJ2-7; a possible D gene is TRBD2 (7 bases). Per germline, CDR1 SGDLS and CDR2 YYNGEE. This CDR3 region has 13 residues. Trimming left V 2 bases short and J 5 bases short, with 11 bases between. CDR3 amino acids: CASSVGGRDEQYF. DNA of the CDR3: TGTGCCAGCAGCGTGGGGGGGCGCGACGAGCAGTACTTC.

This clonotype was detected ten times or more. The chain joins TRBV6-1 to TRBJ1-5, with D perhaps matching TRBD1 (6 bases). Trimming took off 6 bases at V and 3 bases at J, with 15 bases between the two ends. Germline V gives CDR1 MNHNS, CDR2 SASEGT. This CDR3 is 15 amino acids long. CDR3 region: CASRMSGGPNQPQHF. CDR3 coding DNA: TGTGCCAGCAGGATGAGTGGGGGGCCCAATCAGCCCCAGCATTTT.

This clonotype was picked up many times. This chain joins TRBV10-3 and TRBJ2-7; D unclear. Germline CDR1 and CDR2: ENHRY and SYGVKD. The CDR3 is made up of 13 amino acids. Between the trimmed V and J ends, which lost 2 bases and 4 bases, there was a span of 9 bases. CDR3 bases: TGTGCCATCAGTGAGGCGCCGAATTACGAGCAGTACTTC. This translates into CAISEAPNYEQYF.

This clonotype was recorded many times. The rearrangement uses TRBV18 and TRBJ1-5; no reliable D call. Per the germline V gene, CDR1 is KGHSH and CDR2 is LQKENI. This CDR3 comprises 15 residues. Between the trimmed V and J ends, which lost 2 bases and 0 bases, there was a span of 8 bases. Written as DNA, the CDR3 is TGTGCCAGCTCACCAGTGGAATATAGCAATCAGCCCCAGCATTTT. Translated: CASSPVEYSNQPQHF. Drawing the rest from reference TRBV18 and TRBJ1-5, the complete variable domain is NAGVMQNPRHLVRRRGQEARLRCSPMKGHSHVYWYRQLPEEGLKFMVYLQKENIIDESGMPKERFSAEFPKEGPSILRIQQVVRGDSAAYFCASSPVEYSNQPQHFGDGTRLSIL.

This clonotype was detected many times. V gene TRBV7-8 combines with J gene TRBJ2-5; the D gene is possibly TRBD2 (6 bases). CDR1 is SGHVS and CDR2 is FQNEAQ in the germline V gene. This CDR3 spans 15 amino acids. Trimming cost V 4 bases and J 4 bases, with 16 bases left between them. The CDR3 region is CASSSGLAIGETQYF. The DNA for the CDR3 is TGTGCCAGCAGCTCGGGACTCGCCATAGGAGAGACCCAGTACTTC. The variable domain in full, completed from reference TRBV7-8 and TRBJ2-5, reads GAGVSQSPRYKVAKRGQDVALRCDPISGHVSLFWYQQALGQGPEFLTYFQNEAQLDKSGLPSDRFFAERPEGSVSTLKIQRTQQEDSAVYLCASSSGLAIGETQYFGPGTRLLVL.

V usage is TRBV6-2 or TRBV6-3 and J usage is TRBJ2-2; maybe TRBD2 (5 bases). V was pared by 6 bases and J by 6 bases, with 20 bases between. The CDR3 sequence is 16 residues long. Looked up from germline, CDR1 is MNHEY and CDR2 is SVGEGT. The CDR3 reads CASRRIRDLWAGELFF. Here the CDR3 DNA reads TGTGCCAGCAGAAGGATCCGGGATCTATGGGCCGGGGAGCTGTTTTTT.

CDR3 DNA sequence: TGTGCCATCAGACCCGGGACAGTGAACACTGAAGCTTTCTTT. Its protein product is CAIRPGTVNTEAFF. The rearrangement uses TRBV10-3 and TRBJ1-1; 7 bases line up with TRBD1. After removal of 6 bases from V and 0 bases from J, the junction contained 4 bases not matched to a gene. This CDR3 contains 14 residues. From germline, CDR1 is ENHRY and CDR2 SYGVKD.

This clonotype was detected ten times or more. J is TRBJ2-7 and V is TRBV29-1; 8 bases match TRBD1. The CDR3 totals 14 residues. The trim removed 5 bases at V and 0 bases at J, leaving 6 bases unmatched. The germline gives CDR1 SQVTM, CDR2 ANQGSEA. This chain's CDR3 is CSVLGQASSYEQYF. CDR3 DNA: TGCAGCGTTCTGGGACAGGCTAGCTCCTACGAGCAGTACTTC.

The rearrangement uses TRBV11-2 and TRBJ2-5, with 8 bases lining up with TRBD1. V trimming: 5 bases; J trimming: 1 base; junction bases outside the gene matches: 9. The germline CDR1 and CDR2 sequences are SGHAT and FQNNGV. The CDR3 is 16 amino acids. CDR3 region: CASSQRDRSFQETQYF. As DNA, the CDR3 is TGTGCCAGCAGCCAACGGGACAGGTCCTTCCAAGAGACCCAGTACTTC.

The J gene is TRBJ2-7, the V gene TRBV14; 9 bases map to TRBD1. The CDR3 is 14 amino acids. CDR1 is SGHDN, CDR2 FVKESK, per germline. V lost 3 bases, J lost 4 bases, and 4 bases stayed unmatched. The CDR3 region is CASSHTGGAYEQYF. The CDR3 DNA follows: TGTGCCAGCAGCCACACAGGGGGCGCATACGAGCAGTACTTC.

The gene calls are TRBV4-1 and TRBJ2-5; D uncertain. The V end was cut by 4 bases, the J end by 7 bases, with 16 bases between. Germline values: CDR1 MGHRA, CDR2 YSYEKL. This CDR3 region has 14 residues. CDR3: CASSPDGSWRTQYF. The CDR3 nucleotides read TGCGCCAGCAGCCCAGACGGCTCCTGGCGGACCCAGTACTTC.

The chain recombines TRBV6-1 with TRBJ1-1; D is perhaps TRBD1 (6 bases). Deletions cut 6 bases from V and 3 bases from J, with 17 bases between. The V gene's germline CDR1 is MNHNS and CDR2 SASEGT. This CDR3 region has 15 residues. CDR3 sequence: CASRKNRVSHTEAFF. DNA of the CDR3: TGTGCCAGCAGGAAAAACAGGGTCTCTCACACTGAAGCTTTCTTT.

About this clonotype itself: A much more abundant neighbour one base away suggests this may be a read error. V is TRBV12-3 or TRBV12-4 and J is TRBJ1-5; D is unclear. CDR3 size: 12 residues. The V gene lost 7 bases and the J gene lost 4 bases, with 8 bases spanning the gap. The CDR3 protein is CASKDGNQPQHF. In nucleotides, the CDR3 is TGTGCCAGCAAGGACGGGAATCAGCCCCAGCATTTT.

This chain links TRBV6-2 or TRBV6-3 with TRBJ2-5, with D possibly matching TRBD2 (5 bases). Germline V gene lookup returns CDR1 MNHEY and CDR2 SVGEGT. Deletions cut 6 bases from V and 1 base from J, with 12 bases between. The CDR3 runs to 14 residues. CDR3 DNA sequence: TGTGCCAGCAGCACTACTAGGACCCAAGAGACCCAGTACTTC. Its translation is CASSTTRTQETQYF.

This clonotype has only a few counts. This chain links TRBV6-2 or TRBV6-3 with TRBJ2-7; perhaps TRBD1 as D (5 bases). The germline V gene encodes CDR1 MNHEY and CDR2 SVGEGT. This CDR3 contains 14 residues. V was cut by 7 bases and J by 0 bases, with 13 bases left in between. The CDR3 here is CASTTGRSSYEQYF. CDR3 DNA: TGTGCCAGCACAACAGGACGGAGCTCCTACGAGCAGTACTTC.

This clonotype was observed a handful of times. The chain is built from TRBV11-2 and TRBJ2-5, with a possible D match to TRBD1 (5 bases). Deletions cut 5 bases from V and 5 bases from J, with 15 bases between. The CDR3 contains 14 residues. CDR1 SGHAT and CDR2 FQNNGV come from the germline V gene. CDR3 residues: CASSPMGPSETQYF. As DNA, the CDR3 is TGTGCCAGCAGCCCGATGGGGCCCTCGGAGACCCAGTACTTC.

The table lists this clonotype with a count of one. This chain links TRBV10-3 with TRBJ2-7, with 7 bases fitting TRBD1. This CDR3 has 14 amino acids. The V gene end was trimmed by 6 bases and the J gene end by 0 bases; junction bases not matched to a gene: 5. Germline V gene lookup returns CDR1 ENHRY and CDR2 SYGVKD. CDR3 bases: TGTGCCATCAGCCGGGACAGTCACTCCTACGAGCAGTACTTC. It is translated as CAISRDSHSYEQYF.

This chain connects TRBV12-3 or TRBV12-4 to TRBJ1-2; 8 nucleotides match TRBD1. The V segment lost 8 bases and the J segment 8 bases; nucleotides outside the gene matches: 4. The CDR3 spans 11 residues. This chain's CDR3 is CASSRGRGYTF. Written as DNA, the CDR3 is TGTGCCAGCTCCAGGGGGCGAGGCTACACCTTC.

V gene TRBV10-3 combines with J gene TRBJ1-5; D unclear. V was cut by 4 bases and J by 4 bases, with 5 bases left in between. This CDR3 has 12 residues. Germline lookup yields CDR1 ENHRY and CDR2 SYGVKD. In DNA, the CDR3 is TGTGCCATCAGTGGTCGAAATCAGCCCCAGCATTTT. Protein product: CAISGRNQPQHF.

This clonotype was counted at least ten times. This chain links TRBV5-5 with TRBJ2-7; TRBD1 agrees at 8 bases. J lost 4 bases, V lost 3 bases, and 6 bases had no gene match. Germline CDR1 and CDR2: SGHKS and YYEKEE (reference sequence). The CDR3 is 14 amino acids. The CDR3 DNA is TGTGCCAGCAGCTCCAGGGGGCTGGGTTACGAGCAGTACTTC. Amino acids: CASSSRGLGYEQYF.